Listed below are T cell receptor beta chains from one sample, sequenced in a study of cytomegalovirus exposure and HLA in healthy donors. The data were produced by immunoSEQ multiplex PCR, yet TCRdb's version contains in-frame clones alone and is incomplete. Seen here are approximately 81,000 clones, less than 80% observed once, and the top ten hold approximately 9%. The source material was PBMCs. All receptors derive from a man aged 40-49 years in good health and CMV-seropositive. CDR3s include the opening cysteine and the closing phenylalanine or tryptophan. D genes are given only for firm matches. Some rows have no size entry. The others give once, few or many, or a class for an expanded clone.

j_call d_call v_call clone_size cdr3_aa cdr3_nt
TRBJ1-2 TRBD1 TRBV5-4 NA CASSSPRDSAYGYTF TGTGCCAGCAGCTCACCTCGGGACAGCGCCTATGGCTACACCTTC
TRBJ2-1 NA TRBV21-1 once CAIPHCLVNEQFF TGTGCCATACCCCATTGCCTAGTCAATGAGCAGTTCTTC
TRBJ2-1 TRBD2 TRBV23-1 NA CASSQPPQDRDYHSYNEQFF TGCGCCAGCAGTCAGCCCCCTCAGGATAGGGACTACCACTCCTACAATGAGCAGTTCTTC
TRBJ1-2 TRBD1 TRBV9 once CASSERDRADYGYTF TGTGCCAGCAGCGAGAGGGACAGGGCCGACTATGGCTACACCTTC
TRBJ1-5 NA TRBV19 NA CASSIVENSNQPQHF TGTGCCAGTAGTATAGTGGAGAATAGCAATCAGCCCCAGCATTTT
TRBJ2-7 NA TRBV11-2 few CASSLIRGRHEQYF TGTGCCAGCAGCTTAATCAGGGGTAGGCACGAGCAGTACTTC
TRBJ1-2 TRBD1 TRBV7-2 NA CASSPGQGYGYTF TGTGCCAGCAGCCCGGGACAGGGTTATGGCTACACCTTC
TRBJ1-6 TRBD1 TRBV28 NA CASSPQQGVFYNSPLHF TGTGCCAGCAGTCCCCAACAGGGGGTGTTCTATAATTCACCCCTCCACTTT
TRBJ2-7 NA TRBV19 NA CASRPRQVPYEQYF TGTGCCAGTAGACCCCGACAGGTACCCTACGAGCAGTACTTC
TRBJ2-5 NA TRBV29-1 NA CSVGGTAGETQYF TGCAGCGTTGGGGGGACTGCCGGTGAGACCCAGTACTTC
TRBJ2-7 NA TRBV10-2 few CASRARIYEQYF TGCGCCAGCAGGGCGCGGATCTACGAGCAGTACTTC
TRBJ2-4 NA TRBV4-3 NA CASSHASLPAKNIQYF TGCGCCAGCAGCCACGCTAGCTTGCCAGCCAAAAACATTCAGTACTTC
TRBJ2-1 NA TRBV14 NA CASSQARGAEQFF TGTGCCAGCAGCCAGGCCAGGGGGGCTGAGCAGTTCTTC
TRBJ2-1 TRBD2 TRBV4-2 NA CASSQRTSGSYNEQFF TGTGCCAGCAGCCAACGGACTAGCGGGAGTTACAATGAGCAGTTCTTC
TRBJ1-1 NA TRBV4-1 few CASSQANLLSSTEAFF TGCGCCAGCAGCCAAGCTAACCTCCTGAGTAGCACTGAAGCTTTCTTT
TRBJ1-3 NA TRBV30 NA CAWTTGLSGNTIYF TGTGCCTGGACTACAGGGCTCTCTGGAAACACCATATATTTT
TRBJ2-7 TRBD2 TRBV6-6 NA CASRLAGDFHEQYF TGTGCCAGCAGACTAGCGGGAGATTTCCACGAGCAGTACTTC
TRBJ2-7 NA TRBV5-8 NA CASQQEGPSSYEQYF TGTGCCAGCCAGCAGGAGGGGCCCAGCTCCTACGAGCAGTACTTC
TRBJ1-4 NA TRBV6-5 NA CASSSLGATNEKLFF TGTGCCAGCAGCTCCCTAGGGGCCACTAATGAAAAACTGTTTTTT
TRBJ2-7 TRBD2 TRBV6-4 NA CASSDWTRDYEQYF TGTGCCAGCAGTGATTGGACTAGAGACTACGAGCAGTACTTC
TRBJ1-4 TRBD1 TRBV7-9 NA CASSSTGVGEKLFF TGTGCCAGCAGCTCAACAGGGGTTGGTGAAAAACTGTTTTTT
TRBJ1-5 NA TRBV4-3 NA CASSQGAGENQPQHF TGCGCCAGCAGCCAAGGAGCCGGGGAGAATCAGCCCCAGCATTTT
TRBJ2-3 TRBD2 TRBV18 NA CASSRGLAGDTQYF TGTGCCAGCTCACGCGGACTAGCGGGAGATACGCAGTATTTT
TRBJ2-7 NA TRBV9 NA CASSPGLEAYEQYF TGTGCCAGCAGCCCCGGGTTGGAGGCCTACGAGCAGTACTTC
TRBJ2-5 TRBD1 TRBV28 NA CASSKMGQGGETQYF TGTGCCAGCAGTAAAATGGGACAGGGAGGCGAGACCCAGTACTTC
TRBJ2-3 TRBD1 TRBV7-6 NA CASSLRRQGAAGDTQYF TGTGCCAGCAGCCTCCGTCGACAGGGGGCGGCTGGAGATACGCAGTATTTT
TRBJ2-4 TRBD2 TRBV28 NA CASSLGTSGSRVKNIQYF TGTGCCAGCAGCCTTGGGACTAGCGGGAGTAGGGTCAAAAACATTCAGTACTTC
TRBJ1-2 TRBD1 TRBV6-1 few CASVRGQAPYGYTF TGTGCCAGCGTTCGTGGACAGGCCCCATATGGCTACACCTTC
TRBJ2-7 NA TRBV5-1 NA CASSLPPGNSYEQYF TGCGCCAGCAGCCTCCCCCCGGGAAACTCCTACGAGCAGTACTTC
TRBJ2-1 NA TRBV14 NA CASSHIVGSSYNEQFF TGTGCCAGCAGCCATATAGTGGGGAGCTCCTACAATGAGCAGTTCTTC
TRBJ1-5 TRBD1 TRBV2 few CATADREGQPQHF TGTGCCACCGCGGACAGGGAGGGTCAGCCCCAGCATTTT
TRBJ1-3 NA TRBV7-2 NA CASSLGVSENTIYF TGTGCCAGCAGCTTAGGTGTTTCGGAGAACACCATATATTTT
TRBJ2-5 TRBD2 TRBV7-9 NA CASSLLAGVQETQYF TGTGCCAGCAGCTTACTAGCGGGGGTCCAAGAGACCCAGTACTTC
TRBJ2-6 TRBD1 TRBV6-5 NA CASRTGAGANVLTF TGTGCCAGCAGGACAGGGGCAGGGGCCAACGTCCTGACTTTC
TRBJ2-7 NA TRBV9 NA CASSVGGGFSYEQYF TGTGCCAGCAGCGTAGGTGGGGGGTTCTCCTACGAGCAGTACTTC
TRBJ2-4 NA TRBV2 NA CASSQEEGQYF TGTGCCAGCAGTCAGGAAGAGGGCCAGTACTTC
TRBJ2-5 TRBD2 TRBV29-1 NA CSVEWGGQETQYF TGCAGCGTTGAATGGGGAGGGCAAGAGACCCAGTACTTC
TRBJ2-4 TRBD2 TRBV29-1 NA CSVEEGRGRSKNIQYF TGCAGCGTTGAAGAAGGGAGGGGCCGTTCAAAAAACATTCAGTACTTC
TRBJ1-1 NA TRBV5-6 NA CASSLVGNLGAGNTEAFF TGTGCCAGCAGCTTGGTTGGAAATTTGGGCGCCGGAAACACTGAAGCTTTCTTT
TRBJ1-2 TRBD1 TRBV7-2 NA CASSPGGDSHYGYTF TGTGCCAGCAGCCCGGGAGGGGACAGCCACTATGGCTACACCTTC
TRBJ1-2 NA TRBV10-2 NA CASSESEGIGYIF TGCGCCAGCAGTGAGTCGGAGGGAATCGGCTACATCTTC
TRBJ1-1 NA TRBV7-8 NA CASSPPVASIVKNTEAFF TGTGCCAGCAGCCCGCCGGTCGCCTCCATAGTGAAGAACACTGAAGCTTTCTTT
TRBJ2-7 TRBD1 TRBV4-3 NA CASSQDGGQGDEQYF TGCGCCAGCAGCCAAGATGGCGGACAGGGAGACGAGCAGTACTTC
TRBJ1-5 TRBD1 TRBV27 NA CASSWTGGFDNQPQHF TGTGCCAGCAGTTGGACAGGCGGATTCGACAATCAGCCCCAGCATTTT